This T cell receptor (beta chain) emerged from a study of blood T cell repertoires in COVID-19. Study overall: The cDNA or gDNA used as material had been derived from T cells, B-cell-depleted T cells, or PBMCs.

Per the authors' pipeline: Amplification from reference gene primers served as the basis for estimated nucleated cell counts. Data came from immunoSEQ multiplex PCR; TCRdb stores just in-frame clones and leaves some out. D and trimming were read from the DNA, whereas the V and J calls and clone size are those reported in that table. In the table there are over 300,000 clones, approximately 90% of which are singletons. The recovered donors of Cohort 3 showed two negative PCRs, clearance, or symptom resolution. This clone was counted only a few times. This CDR3 region has 14 residues. Germline V gives CDR1 SGHNT, CDR2 YYREEE (reference sequence). V dropped 0 bases and J dropped 10; count of bases not matched to a gene: 6.

The source material was PBMCs or T cells enriched from blood (not recorded which). The receptor's source is a woman aged 25 to 39 who had recovered from COVID-19. The rearrangement links TRBV5-4 to TRBJ1-1; 10 nucleotides match TRBD1. DNA for the CDR3: TGTGCCAGCAGCTTGGCCGGGACAGGGGAAGTAGCTTTCTTT. Its protein product is CASSLAGTGEVAFF.